Here is one T cell receptor beta chain with its context. Living in 24 US areas, the participants were between about 18 and 100 years of age. With 4 bases removed from V and 7 bases from J, the gap between germline ends came to 15 bases. The V gene's germline CDR1 is SGHRS and CDR2 YFSETQ. The CDR3 extends over 15 amino acids. The sample belongs to a study of blood T cell repertoires in COVID-19. Study information: PBMCs, B-cell-depleted T cells, or T cells provided the cDNA or gDNA that made up the material.

The authors' processing: Amplification with reference gene primers provided the estimates of nucleated cell counts. Sequenced by immunoSEQ multiplex PCR; TCRdb stores in-frame clones only, minus some. V and J calls and clone size follow that table, whereas D and trimming were derived from the DNA. The data contain roughly 200,000 clones, roughly 83% of them singletons. V gene TRBV5-1 combines with J gene TRBJ1-6, with TRBD1 as a possible D gene (5 bases). The specimen sequenced was PBMCs or T cells enriched from blood (not recorded which). The clonotype originates from a man aged 35 to 55 with acute COVID-19. For the CDR3, the DNA is TGCGCCAGCAGCCTCACTACGGGGGTGAATTCACCCCTCCACTTT. Translated, it gives CASSLTTGVNSPLHF.